The 3 T cell receptor beta chains below all came from one sample that was sequenced in a study of T-cell memory formation after mild COVID-19. TCRdb re-called the 5' RACE reads with MiXCR, one entry per CDR3 protein. The sample comprises 550,000 to 650,000 distinct CDR3 sequences, 17% of which are singletons, and roughly 7.8% rests with the top ten. The sample consisted of PBMCs or a T cell subset sorted from them (not recorded which). Every receptor here comes from an adult woman who had mild COVID-19 (a few samples of this study predate the infection). Cell type and time point are not known.

This clonotype was picked up one time. The gene calls are TRBV18 and TRBJ1-2, with 7 bases that match TRBD1. The CDR3 sequence is 15 residues long. The V gene's germline CDR1 is KGHSH and CDR2 LQKENI. Losses at the gene ends were 3 bases for V and 8 bases for J; bases not matched to a gene: 12. The CDR3, as DNA: TGTGCCAGCTCACCGACTTACAGGGGCGACCAGGGCTACACCTTC. Its protein product is CASSPTYRGDQGYTF.

The rearrangement links TRBV29-1 to TRBJ2-1; possibly TRBD2 for D (6 bases). Trimming left V 1 base short and J 4 bases short, with 11 bases between. Per the germline V gene, CDR1 is SQVTM and CDR2 is ANQGSEA. The CDR3 extends over 14 amino acids. CDR3 coding DNA: TGCAGCGTTGAAGGGAGGGCTGGGTACAATGAGCAGTTCTTC. This translates into CSVEGRAGYNEQFF.

V gene TRBV29-1 combines with J gene TRBJ2-1, with D uncertain. V was trimmed by 2 bases and J by 2 bases, leaving 4 bases between them. Germline V lookup: CDR1 SQVTM, CDR2 ANQGSEA. CDR3 length: 12 residues. CDR3 sequence (DNA): TGCAGCGTTGAACGGACCTACAATGAGCAGTTCTTC. Its protein is CSVERTYNEQFF.